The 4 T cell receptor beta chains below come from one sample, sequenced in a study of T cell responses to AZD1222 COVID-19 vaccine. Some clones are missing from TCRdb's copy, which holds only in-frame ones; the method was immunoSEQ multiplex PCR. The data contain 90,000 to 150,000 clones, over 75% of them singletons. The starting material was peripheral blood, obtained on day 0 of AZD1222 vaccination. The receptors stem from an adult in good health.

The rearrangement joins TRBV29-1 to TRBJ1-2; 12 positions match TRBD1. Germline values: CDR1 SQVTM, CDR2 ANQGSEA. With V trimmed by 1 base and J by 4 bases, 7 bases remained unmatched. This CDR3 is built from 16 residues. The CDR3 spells CSVEGSGQGASYGYTF. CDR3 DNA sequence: TGCAGCGTTGAAGGGTCGGGACAGGGGGCCTCCTATGGCTACACCTTC.

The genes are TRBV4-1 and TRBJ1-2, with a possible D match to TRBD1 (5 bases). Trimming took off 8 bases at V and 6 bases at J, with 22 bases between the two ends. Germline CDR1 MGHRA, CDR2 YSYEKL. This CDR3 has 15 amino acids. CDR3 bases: TGCGCCAGCGGATGGGGAACGGGGGGAGACGATGGCTACACCTTC. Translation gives CASGWGTGGDDGYTF.

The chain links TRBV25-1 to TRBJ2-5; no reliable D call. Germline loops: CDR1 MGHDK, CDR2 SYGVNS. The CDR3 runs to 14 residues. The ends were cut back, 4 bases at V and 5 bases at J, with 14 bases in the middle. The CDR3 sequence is CASSVTPEAETQYF. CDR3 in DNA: TGTGCCAGCAGTGTGACGCCCGAAGCGGAGACCCAGTACTTC.

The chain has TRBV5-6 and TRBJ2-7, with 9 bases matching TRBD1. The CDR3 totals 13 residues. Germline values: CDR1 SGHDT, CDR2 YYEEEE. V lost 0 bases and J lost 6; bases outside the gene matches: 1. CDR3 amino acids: CASSLGDRVEQYF. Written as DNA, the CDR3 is TGTGCCAGCAGCTTGGGGGACAGGGTCGAGCAGTACTTC. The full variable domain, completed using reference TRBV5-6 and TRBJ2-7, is DAGVTQSPTHLIKTRGQQVTLRCSPKSGHDTVSWYQQALGQGPQFIFQYYEEEERQRGNFPDRFSGHQFPNYSSELNVNALLLGDSALYLCASSLGDRVEQYFGPGTRLTVT.